These 32 T cell receptor beta chains came from one sample sequenced in a study of blood T cell repertoires in COVID-19. Generated by immunoSEQ multiplex PCR, the TCRdb table keeps only in-frame clones and is missing some. This table holds some 220,000 clones, around 85% found once. The sequenced sample consisted of peripheral blood. All receptors come from a man between 45 and 60 years old with COVID-19, enrolled during active disease.

The J gene is TRBJ1-1, the V gene TRBV7-9, with unresolved D. This CDR3 spans 13 amino acids. Trimming pared 5 bases from V and 6 bases from J, leaving 13 bases between. CDR1 is SEHNR, CDR2 FQNEAQ, per germline (reference sequence). The CDR3 bases are TGTGCCAGCAGCCCAGTCGAGGGCGCTGAAGCTTTCTTT. This gives the protein CASSPVEGAEAFF.

This clone was seen a handful of times. The rearrangement joins TRBV27 to TRBJ1-4; a weak D match, TRBD1 (6 bases). CDR1 is MNHEY, CDR2 SMNVEV, per germline (reference sequence). The CDR3 runs to 13 residues. Trimming stripped 5 bases from V and 8 bases from J, with 12 bases between. The CDR3 DNA follows: TGTGCCAGCAGTACAGGACAGCTCGAAAAACTGTTTTTT. Protein sequence: CASSTGQLEKLFF.

For this clone: Other nucleotide sequences from this sample produce the same CDR3. This chain connects TRBV3-1 (or the pseudogene TRBV3-2) to TRBJ1-1, with TRBD1 as a possible D gene (5 bases). CDR3 length: 14 residues. Trimming removed 1 base from V and 4 bases from J, with 10 bases in between. CDR1 LGHDT and CDR2 YNNKEL come from the germline V gene (reference sequence). CDR3: CASSQVQGATEAFF. The CDR3 bases are TGTGCCAGCAGCCAAGTCCAGGGTGCCACTGAAGCTTTCTTT.

The V call is TRBV30, the J call TRBJ1-6; maybe TRBD1 (5 bases). Trimming cost V 0 bases and J 8 bases, with 14 bases left between them. Germline V CDR1 and CDR2: GTSNPN, SVGIG (reference sequence). The CDR3 is 15 amino acids. The CDR3 here is CAWSVLSRGDSPLHF. CDR3 nucleotides: TGTGCCTGGAGTGTACTTAGTAGGGGCGATTCACCCCTCCACTTT.

A few counts support this clone. The chain couples TRBV11-2 to TRBJ1-6; TRBD1 agrees at 8 bases. The germline V gene encodes CDR1 SGHAT and CDR2 FQNNGV. Losses at the gene ends were 5 bases for V and 10 bases for J; bases not matched to a gene: 4. The CDR3 covers 13 residues. The DNA of the CDR3 is TGTGCCAGCAGCCAGGACAGGGTCTCACCCCTCCACTTT. It is translated as CASSQDRVSPLHF.

This clone came up a few times. The chain uses TRBV13 and TRBJ2-5; 7 positions agree with TRBD1. Losses at the gene ends were 5 bases for V and 2 bases for J; bases not matched to a gene: 11. Per germline, CDR1 PRHDT and CDR2 FYEKMQ (reference sequence). The CDR3 is 16 residues long. This CDR3 is CASSPPHDREQETQYF. CDR3 bases: TGTGCCAGCAGCCCGCCCCACGACAGGGAACAAGAGACCCAGTACTTC.

This rearrangement joins TRBV11-1 to TRBJ2-3; TRBD2 aligns across 7 bases. The CDR3 length is 15 residues. Germline assignment: CDR1 SGHAT and CDR2 FQDESV (reference sequence). Losses at the gene ends were 2 bases for V and 5 bases for J; bases not matched to a gene: 7. CDR3 coding DNA: TGTGCCAGCAGCTTATGGGGAGGGCGCGTAGATACGCAGTATTTT. Translation: CASSLWGGRVDTQYF.

This sequence joins TRBV3-1 (or the pseudogene TRBV3-2) and TRBJ2-7, with TRBD1 matching 7 bases. Germline CDR1 and CDR2: LGHDT and YNNKEL (reference sequence). The CDR3 covers 15 residues. The junction had 10 bases not matched to a gene; V was cut back by 4 bases and J by 4 bases. The CDR3 DNA sequence: TGTGCCAGCAGCCCGAACTCCGGGACAGCGTACGAGCAGTACTTC. It yields the protein CASSPNSGTAYEQYF.

This rearrangement joins TRBV3-1 (or the pseudogene TRBV3-2) to TRBJ1-2; 9 bases align to TRBD1. Germline V lookup: CDR1 LGHDT, CDR2 YNNKEL (reference sequence). The CDR3 consists of 15 residues. V lost 4 bases to trimming and J lost 7 bases; unmatched junction nucleotides: 10. The CDR3 coding sequence is TGTGCCAGCAGCCGCCGGGACAGGGCCAGTGGTGGCTACACCTTC. Protein product: CASSRRDRASGGYTF.

The chain carries TRBV14 and TRBJ1-2, with 7 bases aligning to TRBD1. The CDR3 spans 13 residues. J was trimmed by 8 bases and V by 4 bases; bases with no gene match: 7. Per the germline V gene, CDR1 is SGHDN and CDR2 is FVKESK. CDR3 loop: CASSPRQGEGYTF. The CDR3, as DNA: TGTGCCAGCAGCCCTCGACAGGGTGAGGGCTACACCTTC.

The gene calls are TRBV3-1 (or the pseudogene TRBV3-2) and TRBJ2-3; 7 bases are shared with TRBD2. Looked up from germline, CDR1 is LGHDT and CDR2 is YNNKEL (reference sequence). This CDR3 spans 14 amino acids. The V gene end was trimmed by 1 base and the J gene end by 14 bases; junction bases not matched to a gene: 12. CDR3 DNA sequence: TGTGCCAGCAGCCAAGCGATGACTAGCCCAACCCCGTATTTT. This encodes CASSQAMTSPTPYF.

On this clone: The same CDR3 also results from other DNA sequences found in this sample. The chain combines TRBV19 with TRBJ1-5; no clear D. CDR1 is LNHDA, CDR2 SQIVND, per germline (reference sequence). CDR3 length: 14 residues. The germline V and J ends were trimmed by 6 bases and 1 base, with 10 bases remaining between them. Written as DNA, the CDR3 is TGTGCCAGTAGGCAGACTGGAAGCAATCAGCCCCAGCATTTT. Its translation: CASRQTGSNQPQHF.

The chain joins TRBV29-1 to TRBJ2-3; 7 bases match TRBD1. Germline CDR1 and CDR2: SQVTM and ANQGSEA. With 7 bases clipped from V and 4 bases from J, the junction kept 8 bases outside the gene matches. The CDR3 consists of 13 residues. The CDR3 is CSAATGPPDTQYF. The CDR3 region has the DNA TGCAGCGCCGCGACAGGGCCCCCAGATACGCAGTATTTT.

In DNA form, the CDR3 reads TGCGCCAGCAGCCAAGATCGAGGATTTGGAAACACCATATATTTT. This codes for CASSQDRGFGNTIYF. The chain recombines TRBV4-3 with TRBJ1-3; D gene uncertain. This CDR3 is built from 15 residues. Germline V gene sequence: CDR1 LGHNA, CDR2 YSLEER. Trimming pared 0 bases from V and 3 bases from J, leaving 9 bases between.

The CDR3 region has the DNA TGTGCCTGGAGTGCACCAGGGACCGGGGAGCTGTTTTTT. Protein: CAWSAPGTGELFF. The V call is TRBV30, the J call TRBJ2-2; TRBD1 is a possible D gene (5 bases). Germline lookup yields CDR1 GTSNPN and CDR2 SVGIG (reference sequence). V shed 1 base and J shed 5 bases, with 8 bases lying between them. The CDR3 contains 13 residues.

The rearrangement links TRBV18 to TRBJ1-5, with D perhaps TRBD1 (6 bases). Trimming shortened V by 3 bases and J by 6 bases, and 15 bases separated the two germline ends. This CDR3 contains 15 residues. CDR1 and CDR2 from the germline V gene are KGHSH and LQKENI. The CDR3 region is CASSPGGRSGQPQHF. The DNA for the CDR3 is TGTGCCAGCTCACCGGGGGGGCGTTCGGGTCAGCCCCAGCATTTT.

For the CDR3, the DNA is TGTGCCAGCAGCCGAGGACAGGCCAATCAGCCCCAGCATTTT. It yields the protein CASSRGQANQPQHF. The V gene is TRBV9, the J gene TRBJ1-5, with 7 bases matching TRBD1. This CDR3 contains 14 residues. V lost 4 bases, J lost 3 bases, and 4 bases stayed unmatched. CDR1 is SGDLS, CDR2 YYNGEE, per germline.

The genes are TRBV7-3 and TRBJ2-1, with D unresolved. There are 13 residues in the CDR3. Germline CDR1 SGHTA, CDR2 FQGTGA. The germline V and J ends were trimmed by 5 bases and 0 bases, with 5 bases remaining between them. CDR3 amino acids: CASSPSSYNEQFF. In nucleotides, the CDR3 is TGTGCCAGCAGCCCGAGCTCCTACAATGAGCAGTTCTTC.

This clone was seen more than once but under ten times. CDR3 in amino acids: CASSFGLGLNTEAFF. In DNA form, the CDR3 reads TGTGCCAGCAGTTTTGGACTAGGGTTGAACACTGAAGCTTTCTTT. This rearrangement joins TRBV28 to TRBJ1-1; D unresolved. The length of the CDR3 is 15 residues. With 3 bases removed from V and 0 bases from J, the gap between germline ends came to 11 bases. Germline V gene sequence: CDR1 MDHEN, CDR2 SYDVKM.

The chain is built from TRBV4-2 and TRBJ2-1; 10 positions agree with TRBD1. The J segment lost 6 bases and the V segment lost 0 bases, leaving 8 bases of the junction unmatched. The germline V gene has CDR1 LGHNA and CDR2 YNFKEQ. The CDR3 spans 17 residues. The CDR3 sequence: CASSQDGIGTGVNEQFF. In nucleotides, the CDR3 is TGTGCCAGCAGCCAAGATGGTATTGGGACAGGGGTCAATGAGCAGTTCTTC.

The genes are TRBV2 and TRBJ2-5; 7 nucleotides align to TRBD1. CDR3 length: 12 amino acids. CDR1 is SNHLY, CDR2 FYNNEI, per germline. The V segment lost 6 bases and the J segment 7 bases; nucleotides outside the gene matches: 5. The CDR3 loop is CASSGDSWTQYF. As DNA, the CDR3 is TGTGCCAGCAGCGGGGACAGTTGGACCCAGTACTTC.

The count of this clone is one. This chain links TRBV5-1 with TRBJ2-3; TRBD1 agrees at 9 bases. CDR1 is SGHRS and CDR2 is YFSETQ in the germline V gene. Losses at the gene ends were 4 bases for V and 5 bases for J; bases not matched to a gene: 11. The CDR3 length is 16 residues. The CDR3: CASSPGQGGGGDTQYF. As DNA, the CDR3 is TGCGCCAGCAGCCCGGGACAGGGCGGGGGAGGAGATACGCAGTATTTT.

This rearrangement joins TRBV7-9 to TRBJ2-3, with 9 nucleotides matching TRBD2. This CDR3 is built from 18 residues. Germline V gene sequence: CDR1 SEHNR, CDR2 FQNEAQ (reference sequence). The ends lost 1 base at V and 4 bases at J; junction bases unmatched: 12. DNA for the CDR3: TGTGCCAGCAGCTTAGGTGGATTTAGCGGGGGTTTCGCAGATACGCAGTATTTT. Its translation: CASSLGGFSGGFADTQYF.

The CDR3 region has the DNA TGTGCCGGGGGGAGAGGGCGGGATGAGCAGTTCTTC. It yields the protein CAGGRGRDEQFF. The chain has TRBV2 and TRBJ2-1, with D possibly being TRBD2 (6 bases). Germline CDR1 is SNHLY and CDR2 is FYNNEI. V gave up 11 bases and J gave up 8 bases, with 16 bases separating them. CDR3 length equals 12 residues.

The J gene is TRBJ1-4, the V gene TRBV18, with D hard to call. CDR1 KGHSH and CDR2 LQKENI come from the germline V gene. The CDR3 totals 17 residues. V shed 2 bases and J shed 4 bases, with 17 bases lying between them. The chain's CDR3 is CASSPLDGGRGNEKLFF. In DNA, the CDR3 is TGTGCCAGCTCACCATTAGATGGAGGGCGCGGTAATGAAAAACTGTTTTTT.

The V and J genes are TRBV30 and TRBJ2-3; D is undetermined. V was clipped by 0 bases and J by 0 bases, with 10 bases between them. The germline V gene has CDR1 GTSNPN and CDR2 SVGIG (reference sequence). The CDR3 has 15 residues. The CDR3 coding sequence is TGTGCCTGGAGTGTAGATGGGCGAAGCACAGATACGCAGTATTTT. Translation: CAWSVDGRSTDTQYF.

In DNA form, the CDR3 reads TGCAGTGCTAGTTTGGGCGGGGGCGGAGAGACCCAGTACTTC. Residues: CSASLGGGGETQYF. This chain uses TRBV20-1 with TRBJ2-5, with TRBD2 as a possible D gene (7 bases). Trimming removed 3 bases at V and 4 bases at J, with 15 bases between. Germline V lookup: CDR1 DFQATT, CDR2 SNEGSKA (reference sequence). The CDR3 length is 14 residues.

This sequence joins TRBV6-6 and TRBJ2-5; tentative D call: TRBD1 (6 bases). The CDR3 consists of 15 residues. V dropped 4 bases and J dropped 2 bases, with 14 bases sitting between them. CDR1 MNHNY and CDR2 SVGAGI come from the germline V gene (reference sequence). The CDR3: CASSFGGRSQETQYF. Written as DNA, the CDR3 is TGTGCCAGCAGTTTTGGGGGCCGGAGTCAAGAGACCCAGTACTTC.

The chain employs TRBV5-1 and TRBJ1-6, with TRBD1 matching over 9 bases. CDR3 length: 15 residues. Germline assignment: CDR1 SGHRS and CDR2 YFSETQ. V was clipped by 1 base and J by 9 bases; unmatched bases: 5. The CDR3 protein is CASSLRTGDPSPLHF. The CDR3 region has the DNA TGCGCCAGCAGCTTGAGGACAGGGGATCCTTCACCCCTCCACTTT.

The V and J genes are TRBV27 and TRBJ2-1; TRBD1 aligns across 10 bases. Germline CDR1 reads MNHEY; CDR2 reads SMNVEV (reference sequence). The CDR3 has 15 residues. V lost 2 bases and J lost 5; bases outside the gene matches: 3. The CDR3 reads CASSLDRGRNNEQFF. The DNA of the CDR3 is TGTGCCAGCAGTTTAGACAGGGGGCGAAACAATGAGCAGTTCTTC.

The CDR3 DNA reads TGTGCCAGTAGTTTGCGGGCGAACACCGGGGAGCTGTTTTTT. It translates to CASSLRANTGELFF. The V and J genes are TRBV19 and TRBJ2-2, with D tentatively TRBD2 (5 bases). Germline assignment: CDR1 LNHDA and CDR2 SQIVND (reference sequence). The CDR3 loop spans 14 amino acids. Trimming shortened V by 5 bases and J by 0 bases, and 7 bases separated the two germline ends.

This chain links TRBV11-2 with TRBJ1-6; TRBD1 matches 9 bases. Germline assignment: CDR1 SGHAT and CDR2 FQNNGV. V was pared by 5 bases and J by 9 bases, with 11 bases of the junction left unmatched. The CDR3 extends over 16 amino acids. This CDR3 is CASSPNTGGRASPLHF. CDR3 in DNA: TGTGCCAGCAGCCCGAATACAGGGGGCAGGGCTTCACCCCTCCACTTT.